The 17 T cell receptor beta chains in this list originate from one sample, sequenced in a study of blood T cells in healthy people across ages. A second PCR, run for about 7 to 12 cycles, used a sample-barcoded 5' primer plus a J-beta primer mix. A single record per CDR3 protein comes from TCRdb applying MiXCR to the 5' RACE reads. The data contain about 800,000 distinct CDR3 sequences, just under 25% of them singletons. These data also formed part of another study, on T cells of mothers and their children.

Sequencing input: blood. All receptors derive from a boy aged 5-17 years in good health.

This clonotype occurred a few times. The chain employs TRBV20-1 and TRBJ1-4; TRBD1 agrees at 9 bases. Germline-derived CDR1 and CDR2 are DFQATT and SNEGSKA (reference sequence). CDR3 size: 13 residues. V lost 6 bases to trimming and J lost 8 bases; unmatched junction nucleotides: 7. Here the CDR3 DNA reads TGCAGTGCCACGGGACAGGGAGGGGAAAAACTGTTTTTT. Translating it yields CSATGQGGEKLFF.

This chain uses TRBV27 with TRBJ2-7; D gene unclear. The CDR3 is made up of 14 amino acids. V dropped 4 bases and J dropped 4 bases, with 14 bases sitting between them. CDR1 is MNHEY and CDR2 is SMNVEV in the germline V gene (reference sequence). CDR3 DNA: TGTGCCAGCAGTTGGGCAGGTCCCCTATACGAGCAGTACTTC. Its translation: CASSWAGPLYEQYF.

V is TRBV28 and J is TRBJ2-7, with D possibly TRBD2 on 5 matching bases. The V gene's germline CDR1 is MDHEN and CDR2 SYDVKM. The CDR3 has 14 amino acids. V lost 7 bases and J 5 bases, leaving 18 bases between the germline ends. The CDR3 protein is CASTLGLRRNEQYF. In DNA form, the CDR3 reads TGTGCCAGCACACTAGGGTTAAGACGAAACGAGCAGTACTTC.

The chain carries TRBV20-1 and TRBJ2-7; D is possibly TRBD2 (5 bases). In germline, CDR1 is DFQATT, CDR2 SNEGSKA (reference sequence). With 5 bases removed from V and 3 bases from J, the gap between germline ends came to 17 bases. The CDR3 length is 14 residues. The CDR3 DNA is TGCAGTGCTCCACGCCCAGGTGCGGGCTACGAGCAGTACTTC. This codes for CSAPRPGAGYEQYF.

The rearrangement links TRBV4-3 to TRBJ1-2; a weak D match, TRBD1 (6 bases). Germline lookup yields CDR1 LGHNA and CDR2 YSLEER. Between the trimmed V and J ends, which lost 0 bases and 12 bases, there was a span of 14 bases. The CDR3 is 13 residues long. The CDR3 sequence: CASSQDRGHFNTF. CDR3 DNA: TGCGCCAGCAGCCAAGATCGGGGACACTTTAACACCTTC.

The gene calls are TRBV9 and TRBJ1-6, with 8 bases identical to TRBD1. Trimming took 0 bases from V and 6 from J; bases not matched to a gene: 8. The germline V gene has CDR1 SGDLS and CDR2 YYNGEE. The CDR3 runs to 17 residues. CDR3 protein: CASSVDGTGASNSPLHF. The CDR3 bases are TGTGCCAGCAGCGTAGACGGGACAGGTGCTTCTAATTCACCCCTCCACTTT.

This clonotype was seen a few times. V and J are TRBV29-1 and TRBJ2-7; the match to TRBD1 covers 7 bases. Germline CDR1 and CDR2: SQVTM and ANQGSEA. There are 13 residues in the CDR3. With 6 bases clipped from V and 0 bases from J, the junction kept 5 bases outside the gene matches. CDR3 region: CSVETGVSYEQYF. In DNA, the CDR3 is TGCAGCGTGGAAACAGGGGTCTCCTACGAGCAGTACTTC.

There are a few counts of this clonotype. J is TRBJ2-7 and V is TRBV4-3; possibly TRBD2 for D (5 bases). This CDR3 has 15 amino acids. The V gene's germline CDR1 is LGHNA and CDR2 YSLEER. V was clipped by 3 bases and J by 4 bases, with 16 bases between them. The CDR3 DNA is TGCGCCAGCAGCCAGGACGGTGGAGGTTTGTACGAGCAGTACTTC. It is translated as CASSQDGGGLYEQYF.

The chain's CDR3 is CSGGYSYEQYF. The CDR3 nucleotides are TGCAGCGGGGGGTATTCCTACGAGCAGTACTTC. V is TRBV29-1 and J is TRBJ2-7, with D perhaps given as TRBD1 or TRBD2 (5 bases each). V was shortened by 7 bases and J by 1 base, with 8 bases between the two germline ends. The CDR3 covers 11 residues. Germline V CDR1 and CDR2: SQVTM, ANQGSEA.

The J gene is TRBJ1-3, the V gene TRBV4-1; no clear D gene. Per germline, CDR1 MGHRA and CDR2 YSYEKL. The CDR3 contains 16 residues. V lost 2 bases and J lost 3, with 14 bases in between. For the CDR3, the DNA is TGCGCCAGCAGCCAAATTTGGAGCTCCCTTGGAAACACCATATATTTT. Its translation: CASSQIWSSLGNTIYF.

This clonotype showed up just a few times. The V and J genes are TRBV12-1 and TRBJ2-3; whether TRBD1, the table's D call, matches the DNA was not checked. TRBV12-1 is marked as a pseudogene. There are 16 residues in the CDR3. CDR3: CASSFPYARAVCSQYF. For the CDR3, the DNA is TGTGCCAGCAGCTTTCCGTACGCCCGAGCGGTTTGCTCGCAGTATTTT.

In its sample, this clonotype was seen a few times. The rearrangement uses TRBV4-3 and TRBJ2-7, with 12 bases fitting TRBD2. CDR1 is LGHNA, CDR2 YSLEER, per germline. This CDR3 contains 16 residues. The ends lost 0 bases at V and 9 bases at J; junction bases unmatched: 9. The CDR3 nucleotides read TGCGCCAGCAGCCAAGATTGGACTAGCGGGACCCGTGGGCAGTACTTC. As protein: CASSQDWTSGTRGQYF.

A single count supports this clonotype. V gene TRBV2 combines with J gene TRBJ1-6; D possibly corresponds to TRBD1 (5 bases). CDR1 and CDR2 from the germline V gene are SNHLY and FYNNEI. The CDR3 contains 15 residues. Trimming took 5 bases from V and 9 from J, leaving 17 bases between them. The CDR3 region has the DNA TGTGCCAGCAGTTCACAGTCGGGGGGGATTTCACCCCTCCACTTT. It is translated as CASSSQSGGISPLHF.

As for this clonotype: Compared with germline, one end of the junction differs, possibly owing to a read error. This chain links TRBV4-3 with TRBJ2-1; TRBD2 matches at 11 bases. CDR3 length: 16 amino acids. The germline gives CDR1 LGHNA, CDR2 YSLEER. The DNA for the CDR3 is TGCGTCAGCAGCCTCTTAGCGGGAGGGGGCTACAATGAGCAGTTCTTC. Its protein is CVSSLLAGGGYNEQFF.

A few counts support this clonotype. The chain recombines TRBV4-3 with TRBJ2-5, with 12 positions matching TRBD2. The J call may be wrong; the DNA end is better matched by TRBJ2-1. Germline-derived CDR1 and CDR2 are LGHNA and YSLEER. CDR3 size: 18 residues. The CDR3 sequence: CASSQGWTSGAQDDEQFF. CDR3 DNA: TGCGCCAGCAGCCAAGGTTGGACTAGCGGGGCCCAAGACGATGAGCAGTTCTTC.

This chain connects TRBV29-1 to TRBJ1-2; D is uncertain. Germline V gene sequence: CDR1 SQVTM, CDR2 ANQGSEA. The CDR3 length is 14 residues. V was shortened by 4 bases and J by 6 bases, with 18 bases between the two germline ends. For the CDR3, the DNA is TGCAGCGTTGCCAAGCGGGTTGACATCGATGGCTACACCTTC. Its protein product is CSVAKRVDIDGYTF. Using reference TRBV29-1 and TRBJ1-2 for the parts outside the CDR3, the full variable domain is SAVISQKPSRDICQRGTSLTIQCQVDSQVTMMFWYRQQPGQSLTLIATANQGSEATYESGFVIDKFPISRPNLTFSTLTVSNMSPEDSSIYLCSVAKRVDIDGYTFGSGTRLTVV.

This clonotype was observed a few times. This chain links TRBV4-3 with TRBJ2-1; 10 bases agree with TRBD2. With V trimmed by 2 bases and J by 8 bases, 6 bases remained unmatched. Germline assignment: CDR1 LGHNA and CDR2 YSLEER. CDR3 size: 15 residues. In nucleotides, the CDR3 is TGCGCCAGCAGCCAACTAGCGGGAGACGTGGATGAGCAGTTCTTC. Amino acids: CASSQLAGDVDEQFF.